This T cell receptor (beta chain) derives from a study of shared clonotypes between healthy human individuals. Per the germline V gene, CDR1 is SGHAT and CDR2 is FQNNGV. The CDR3 is 14 amino acids. V lost 1 base to trimming and J lost 5 bases, with 11 bases between them. Study outcomes and limitations: Generation probabilities were higher for clonotypes shared across all four sorted-subset donors than for unshared ones.

Worth noting for this clone: Antigen: not known.

The assay was immunoSEQ multiplex PCR, and TCRdb's table has in-frame clones only and misses some. The sample carries roughly 380,000 clones, about 96% recorded once. The receptor comes from a man in his thirties or forties in good health. The chain is built from TRBV11-2 and TRBJ2-5; D ambiguous. Sequencing input: memory CD8+ T cells sorted from blood. The subset is: CD45RO+ cells pooled with CCR7-negative TemRA cells. The CDR3 protein is CASSLGGRWETQYF. In DNA, the CDR3 is TGTGCCAGCAGCTTAGGAGGTAGGTGGGAGACCCAGTACTTC.